Presented here are 24 T cell receptor beta chains from one specimen sequenced in a study of OX40 agonist ivuxolimab in advanced cancers. Profiling relied on immunoSEQ multiplex PCR, and the TCRdb table lists in-frame clones only, not all of them. Of about 69,000 clones listed, 60% to 85% are singletons. The sequencing used CD4+ or CD8+ T cells sorted from blood, collected in a trial of the OX40 agonist ivuxolimab. These TCRs come from an adult with an advanced solid tumor such as melanoma, head and neck, liver or kidney cancer.

The V and J genes are TRBV5-1 and TRBJ2-2; D possibly corresponds to TRBD1 (5 bases). Germline loops: CDR1 SGHRS, CDR2 YFSETQ. The CDR3 spans 16 residues. Trimming removed 0 bases from V and 2 bases from J, with 11 bases in between. CDR3 sequence: CASSLAPRANTGELFF. CDR3 sequence (DNA): TGCGCCAGCAGCTTGGCCCCCAGGGCCAACACCGGGGAGCTGTTTTTT.

The chain has TRBV11-2 and TRBJ2-2; 12 bases fit TRBD2. The V segment lost 5 bases and the J segment 2 bases; nucleotides outside the gene matches: 6. The CDR3 is made up of 17 amino acids. Germline V gene lookup returns CDR1 SGHAT and CDR2 FQNNGV. CDR3 nucleotides: TGTGCCAGCAGCCCCAGACTAGCGGGGGCCAACACCGGGGAGCTGTTTTTT. This sequence encodes CASSPRLAGANTGELFF. Complete variable domain (other parts from reference TRBV11-2 and TRBJ2-2): EAGVAQSPRYKIIEKRQSVAFWCNPISGHATLYWYQQILGQGPKLLIQFQNNGVVDDSQLPKDRFSAERLKGVDSTLKIQPAKLEDSAVYLCASSPRLAGANTGELFFGEGSRLTVL.

The J gene is TRBJ1-1, the V gene TRBV19; weak D call: TRBD1 (6 bases). The CDR3 is made up of 14 amino acids. From germline, CDR1 is LNHDA and CDR2 SQIVND (reference sequence). V lost 5 bases and J lost 0, with 10 bases in between. DNA of the CDR3: TGTGCCAGTAGTCTCGGGACATTGAACACTGAAGCTTTCTTT. Translated: CASSLGTLNTEAFF.

The rearrangement links TRBV4-1 to TRBJ1-4, with 8 bases lining up with TRBD1. CDR1 and CDR2 from the germline V gene are MGHRA and YSYEKL. V trimming: 4 bases; J trimming: 8 bases; junction bases outside the gene matches: 3. This CDR3 has 13 residues. The CDR3, as DNA: TGCGCCAGCAGCCCCAGGGGGCGGGAAAAACTGTTTTTT. Residues: CASSPRGREKLFF.

The chain couples TRBV29-1 to TRBJ2-3, with TRBD2 as a possible D gene (6 bases). The germline V gene has CDR1 SQVTM and CDR2 ANQGSEA. CDR3 length: 12 residues. V was trimmed by 3 bases and J by 6 bases, leaving 10 bases between them. CDR3 bases: TGCAGCGTTGATTCCCGGGGGGATACGCAGTATTTT. Translated: CSVDSRGDTQYF.

This chain links TRBV9 with TRBJ2-6; a possible D gene is TRBD1 (5 bases). Germline-derived CDR1 and CDR2 are SGDLS and YYNGEE. This CDR3 has 13 residues. Trimming pared 7 bases from V and 0 bases from J, leaving 5 bases between. The CDR3 loop is CASGASGANVLTF. The DNA for the CDR3 is TGTGCCAGCGGGGCCTCTGGGGCCAACGTCCTGACTTTC.

V usage is TRBV5-5 and J usage is TRBJ2-1; D not certain. The CDR3 is 13 residues long. The V gene lost 1 base and the J gene lost 5 bases, with 7 bases spanning the gap. The V gene's germline CDR1 is SGHKS and CDR2 YYEKEE (reference sequence). The CDR3, as DNA: TGTGCCAGCAGCTTGTCGGCAAACAATGAGCAGTTCTTC. This encodes CASSLSANNEQFF.

This chain links TRBV28 with TRBJ2-7, with TRBD1 identical over 9 bases. CDR3 length equals 13 residues. Germline CDR1 and CDR2: MDHEN and SYDVKM. V trimming: 5 bases; J trimming: 12 bases; junction bases outside the gene matches: 11. The CDR3 DNA reads as TGTGCCAGCAGTCCGCTACGCGGGACAGGGTCGTACTTC. Its translation is CASSPLRGTGSYF.

CDR3 protein: CATATGSNTEAFF. In DNA, the CDR3 is TGTGCCACCGCGACAGGGTCGAACACTGAAGCTTTCTTT. V and J are TRBV2 and TRBJ1-1, with 7 positions matching TRBD1. The germline gives CDR1 SNHLY, CDR2 FYNNEI. V was pared by 10 bases and J by 1 base, with 6 bases of the junction left unmatched. The CDR3 loop spans 13 amino acids.

The chain carries TRBV18 and TRBJ1-2, with D tentatively TRBD1 (6 bases). Between the trimmed V and J ends, which lost 3 bases and 1 base, there was a span of 12 bases. CDR1 is KGHSH, CDR2 LQKENI, per germline. The CDR3 runs 15 residues. CDR3 nucleotides: TGTGCCAGCTCACCCGGACAGAAAATTAACTATGGCTACACCTTC. As protein: CASSPGQKINYGYTF.

The chain recombines TRBV18 with TRBJ1-1; D unresolved. The V end was cut by 2 bases, the J end by 5 bases, with 15 bases between. Per the germline V gene, CDR1 is KGHSH and CDR2 is LQKENI. The CDR3 contains 15 residues. The chain's CDR3 is CASSPDRQSVTEAFF. In DNA, the CDR3 is TGTGCCAGCTCACCAGATCGGCAGAGTGTAACTGAAGCTTTCTTT.

A single count supports this clone. V gene TRBV19 combines with J gene TRBJ1-2, with D tentatively TRBD1 (5 bases). V lost 5 bases, J lost 0 bases, and 10 bases lay in between. Germline CDR1 reads LNHDA; CDR2 reads SQIVND (reference sequence). The CDR3 spans 14 residues. Here the CDR3 DNA reads TGTGCCAGTAGTGGGGACGGTGCTAACTATGGCTACACCTTC. It specifies CASSGDGANYGYTF.

CDR3 nucleotide sequence: TGTGCCAGCAGCTTACCGGATGGCTACACCTTC. It translates to CASSLPDGYTF. The rearrangement joins TRBV7-9 to TRBJ1-2; D ambiguous. CDR1 and CDR2 (germline): SEHNR, FQNEAQ (reference sequence). Trimming took off 2 bases at V and 6 bases at J, with 4 bases between the two ends. The CDR3 contains 11 residues.

J is TRBJ1-2 and V is TRBV27; 8 bases align to TRBD1. Germline V gene sequence: CDR1 MNHEY, CDR2 SMNVEV (reference sequence). The V segment lost 3 bases and the J segment 6 bases; nucleotides outside the gene matches: 3. The CDR3 consists of 13 residues. Here the CDR3 reads CASSFRTGNGYTF. For the CDR3, the DNA is TGTGCCAGCAGTTTCCGGACAGGGAATGGCTACACCTTC.

The rearrangement joins TRBV4-1 to TRBJ2-2; D tentatively fits TRBD1 or TRBD2 (5 bases each). The V and J ends lost 1 base and 3 bases respectively, with 6 bases between them. The CDR3 contains 14 residues. Germline-derived CDR1 and CDR2 are MGHRA and YSYEKL. The CDR3 sequence is CASSQGGYTGELFF. CDR3 bases: TGCGCCAGCAGCCAAGGGGGGTACACCGGGGAGCTGTTTTTT.

The V and J genes are TRBV5-6 and TRBJ2-4, with 11 bases matching TRBD1. The CDR3 extends over 15 amino acids. Germline lookup yields CDR1 SGHDT and CDR2 YYEEEE. Germline trimming cut 3 bases from V and 6 bases from J; bases unmatched to any gene: 5. The CDR3 nucleotides read TGTGCCAGCAGCTCACCGGGACAGGGGGTAAACATTCAGTACTTC. Translation gives CASSSPGQGVNIQYF. Combining the CDR3 with reference TRBV5-6 and TRBJ2-4 gives the whole variable domain DAGVTQSPTHLIKTRGQQVTLRCSPKSGHDTVSWYQQALGQGPQFIFQYYEEEERQRGNFPDRFSGHQFPNYSSELNVNALLLGDSALYLCASSSPGQGVNIQYFGAGTRLSVL.

The rearrangement uses TRBV25-1 and TRBJ1-5, with D uncertain. The CDR3 length is 14 residues. Trimming removed 1 base at V and 6 bases at J, with 10 bases between. CDR1 and CDR2 (germline): MGHDK, SYGVNS. The CDR3 loop is CASSELTDLQPQHF. The CDR3 DNA follows: TGTGCCAGCAGTGAATTAACAGACCTTCAGCCCCAGCATTTT.

This clone showed up just a few times. The V and J genes are TRBV12-5 and TRBJ1-3; D is unresolved. V shed 5 bases and J shed 6 bases, with 2 bases lying between them. CDR3 length: 10 amino acids. CDR1 and CDR2 (germline): LGHNT, FRNRAP. The CDR3 is CASGQNTIYF. CDR3 sequence (DNA): TGTGCTAGTGGTCAAAACACCATATATTTT. The complete variable domain, with remaining parts taken from reference TRBV12-5 and TRBJ1-3, reads DARVTQTPRHKVTEMGQEVTMRCQPILGHNTVFWYRQTMMQGLELLAYFRNRAPLDDSGMPKDRFSAEMPDATLATLKIQPSEPRDSAVYFCASGQNTIYFGEGSWLTVV.

This chain uses TRBV2 with TRBJ2-4; D is ambiguous. Trimming removed 9 bases from V and 5 bases from J, with 14 bases in between. The V gene's germline CDR1 is SNHLY and CDR2 FYNNEI. The length of the CDR3 is 13 residues. CDR3 DNA: TGTGCCAGTCGAAGATTCGCGGAAAACATTCAGTACTTC. It specifies CASRRFAENIQYF.

In its sample, this clone was seen once. The chain combines TRBV2 with TRBJ1-2; no reliable D call. The CDR3 covers 14 residues. Trimming removed 2 bases from V and 1 base from J, with 8 bases in between. Per the germline V gene, CDR1 is SNHLY and CDR2 is FYNNEI. CDR3 sequence reads: CASSENLINYGYTF. In DNA, the CDR3 is TGTGCCAGCAGTGAAAACCTAATTAACTATGGCTACACCTTC.

V usage is TRBV5-4 and J usage is TRBJ2-2; D is unclear. The V end was cut by 0 bases, the J end by 0 bases, with 9 bases between. This CDR3 has 16 amino acids. From germline, CDR1 is SGHNT and CDR2 YYREEE (reference sequence). In DNA, the CDR3 is TGTGCCAGCAGCTTGGATCCGGCCGCGAACACCGGGGAGCTGTTTTTT. Protein sequence: CASSLDPAANTGELFF.

The chain uses TRBV7-9 and TRBJ2-7, with D perhaps assigned TRBD1 or TRBD2 (5 bases each). Germline V CDR1 and CDR2: SEHNR, FQNEAQ (reference sequence). V was trimmed by 4 bases and J by 9 bases, leaving 10 bases between them. This CDR3 has 11 residues. Here the CDR3 DNA reads TGTGCCAGCAGCTCGGGACCGGGGCAGTACTTC. The encoded protein is CASSSGPGQYF.

This chain joins TRBV6-1 and TRBJ2-5; D possibly corresponds to TRBD1 (6 bases). Matching the DNA end better, TRBJ2-7 makes the J call doubtful. CDR3 length: 13 amino acids. Germline-derived CDR1 and CDR2 are MNHNS and SASEGT. This chain's CDR3 is CASRRTVIYEQYF. DNA for the CDR3: TGTGCCAGCAGACGGACAGTAATCTACGAGCAGTACTTC.

This sequence joins TRBV7-9 and TRBJ2-1; TRBD2 agrees at 9 bases. The CDR3 loop spans 16 amino acids. With 7 bases clipped from V and 8 bases from J, the junction kept 15 bases outside the gene matches. Germline CDR1 SEHNR, CDR2 FQNEAQ (reference sequence). This chain's CDR3 is CASTTGDSGSIDEQFF. The CDR3 DNA sequence: TGTGCCAGCACCACCGGGGATAGCGGGAGTATTGATGAGCAGTTCTTC.